This T cell receptor (beta chain) came from a study of T cell repertoires in cytomegalovirus infection. For the study at large: The public TCR beta signatures pointed to both CMV infection and matching HLA type.

Of note for this clonotype: Antigen unknown. A read error may explain this, as a much larger clone is one base away.

TCRdb re-called the reads with MiXCR, one entry per CDR3 protein. The table shows about 320,000 distinct CDR3 sequences, with 8% to 10% occurring only once. V was trimmed by 3 bases and J by 7 bases, leaving 13 bases between them. CDR3 length equals 14 residues. General study findings and limits: Identification of carriers of CMV plus the relevant HLA was performed using cumulative public TCR beta family frequency. Dominant in the ex vivo response were TCR beta clonotypes restricted by HLA-C and specific for CMV.

Sequencing used PBMCs. The chain uses TRBV12-3 or TRBV12-4 and TRBJ2-1; a weak D match, TRBD2 (5 bases). This TCR was sampled from a human donor in good health (CMV status not recorded). Some clones in this sample may be carry-over from other donors' samples. The CDR3 sequence is CASSLRTRTNEQFF. In DNA form, the CDR3 reads TGTGCCAGCAGTTTGCGTACTAGGACGAATGAGCAGTTCTTC.